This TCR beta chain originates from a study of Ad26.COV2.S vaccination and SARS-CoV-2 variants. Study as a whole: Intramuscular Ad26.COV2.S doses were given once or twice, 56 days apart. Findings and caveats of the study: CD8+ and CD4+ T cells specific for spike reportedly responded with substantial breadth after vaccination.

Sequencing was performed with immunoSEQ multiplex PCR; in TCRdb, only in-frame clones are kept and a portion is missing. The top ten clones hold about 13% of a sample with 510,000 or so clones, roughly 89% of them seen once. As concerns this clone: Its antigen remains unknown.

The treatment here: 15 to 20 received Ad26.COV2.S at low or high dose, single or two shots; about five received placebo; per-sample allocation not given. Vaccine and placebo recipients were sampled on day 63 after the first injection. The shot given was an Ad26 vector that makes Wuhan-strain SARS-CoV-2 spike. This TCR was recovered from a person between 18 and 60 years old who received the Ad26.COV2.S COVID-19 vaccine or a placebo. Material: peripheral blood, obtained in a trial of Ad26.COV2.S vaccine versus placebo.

Here the CDR3 reads CASSKWGNTEAFF. CDR3 DNA: TGTGCCAGCAGTAAATGGGGGAACACTGAAGCTTTCTTT. The rearrangement joins TRBV6-2 or TRBV6-3 to TRBJ1-1; no firm D call. Germline lookup yields CDR1 MNHEY and CDR2 SVGEGT. V was pared by 5 bases and J by 1 base, with 8 bases between. CDR3 length: 13 residues.